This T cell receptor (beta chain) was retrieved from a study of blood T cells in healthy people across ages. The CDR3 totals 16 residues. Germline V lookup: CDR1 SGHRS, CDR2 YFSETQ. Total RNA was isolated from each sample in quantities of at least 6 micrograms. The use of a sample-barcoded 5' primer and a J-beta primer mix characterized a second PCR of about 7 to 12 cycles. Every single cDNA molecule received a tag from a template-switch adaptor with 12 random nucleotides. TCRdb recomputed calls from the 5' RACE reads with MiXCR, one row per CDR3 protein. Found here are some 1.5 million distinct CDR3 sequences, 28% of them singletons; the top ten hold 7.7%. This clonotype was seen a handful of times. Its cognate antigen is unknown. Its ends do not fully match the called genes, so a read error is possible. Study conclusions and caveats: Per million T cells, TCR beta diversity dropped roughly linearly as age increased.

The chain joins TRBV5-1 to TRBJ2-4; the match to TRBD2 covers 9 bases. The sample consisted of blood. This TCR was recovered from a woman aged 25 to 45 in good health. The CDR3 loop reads CVSSLAGGGAGNIQYF. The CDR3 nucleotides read TGCGTCAGCAGCTTGGCCGGCGGGGGGGCCGGAAACATTCAGTACTTC.